This is a list of T cell receptor beta chains from one sample in a study of human thymus T cells. The assay was immunoSEQ multiplex PCR, and TCRdb's table has in-frame clones only and misses some. Here the sample spans under 70,000 clones, about 93% being singletons. Source material: blood. Source of these receptors: a boy younger than two with a congenital heart defect but otherwise immunologically healthy. The CDR3 runs from the conserved cysteine through the conserved F or W. The order of the fields is D gene, J gene, V gene, CDR3 DNA, CDR3 protein. The D gene is left open where the match is weak.

>TRBD2|TRBJ2-7|TRBV5-1
TGCGCCAGCCGAATCACTAGCGGAGCGTACGAGCAGTACTTC
CASRITSGAYEQYF
>.|TRBJ1-4|TRBV28
TGTGCCAGCACTCCCCGGGGGAATTATGAAAAACTGTTTTTT
CASTPRGNYEKLFF
>TRBD1|TRBJ1-1|TRBV5-1
TGCGCCAGCAGCTTGGCAGGGACAGTGAACACTGAAGCTTTCTTT
CASSLAGTVNTEAFF
>TRBD2|TRBJ2-7|TRBV5-6
TGTGCCAGCAGCTTGTCGAGCGGGGGGCCGTCCTACGAGCAGTACTTC
CASSLSSGGPSYEQYF
>.|TRBJ2-7|TRBV7-6
TGTGCCAGCAGCTTAGCGAGGACCTACGAGCAGTACTTC
CASSLARTYEQYF
>TRBD1|TRBJ1-2|TRBV27
TGTGCCAGTCAGGGGGCGGGGGGCTACACCTTC
CASQGAGGYTF
>.|TRBJ1-2|TRBV2
TGTGCCAGCAGCCCCATCCCGTTCGTTTACAGGGTTGGGTATGGCTACACCTTC
CASSPIPFVYRVGYGYTF
>TRBD2|TRBJ2-7|TRBV5-1
TGCGCCAGCAGCACTGGGACTAGCGGCTACTCCTACGAGCAGTACTTC
CASSTGTSGYSYEQYF
>.|TRBJ2-7|TRBV7-2
TGTGCCAGCAGCTTTTACAGGGCCACCTACGAGCAGTACTTC
CASSFYRATYEQYF
>.|TRBJ2-3|TRBV4-3
TGCGCCAGCAGCCAAGATCTGGTCACAGATACGCAGTATTTT
CASSQDLVTDTQYF
>.|TRBJ1-5|TRBV20-1
TGCAGTGCTAATCCCTTGCAGCCCCAGCATTTT
CSANPLQPQHF
>TRBD1|TRBJ2-1|TRBV5-1
TGCGCCAGCAGCTTGGGGAAAGACAGGGGAAGTATCGGTGAGCAGTTCTTC
CASSLGKDRGSIGEQFF
>TRBD1|TRBJ2-5|TRBV5-1
TGCGCCAGCAGCGGGACAGGGGGCCCGCAAGAGACCCAGTACTTC
CASSGTGGPQETQYF
>TRBD1|TRBJ2-7|TRBV6-5
TGTGCCAGCAGCCTGACAGGGGGCCAATACGAGCAGTACTTC
CASSLTGGQYEQYF
>.|TRBJ1-1|TRBV7-9
TGTGCCAGCAGCTTAGCGGGGCCGTTCGAAAGGAACACTGAAGCTTTCTTT
CASSLAGPFERNTEAFF
>TRBD2|TRBJ2-2|TRBV11-2
TGTGCCAGCAGCTTACGCCATGCCCTAGCGGGCTATACCGGGGAGCTGTTTTTT
CASSLRHALAGYTGELFF
>TRBD1|TRBJ1-1|TRBV6-1
TGTGCCAGCAGGCATAGACAGGGAGGGAACACTGAAGCTTTCTTT
CASRHRQGGNTEAFF
>TRBD2|TRBJ2-3|TRBV27
TGTGCCAGCAGTCGAAGACTAGCGGGACGCACAGATACGCAGTATTTT
CASSRRLAGRTDTQYF
>.|TRBJ2-2|TRBV18
TGTGCCAGCTCACCACTCGAGGCCGGGGAGCTGTTTTTT
CASSPLEAGELFF
>TRBD1|TRBJ2-3|TRBV7-8
TGTGCCAGCAGCTTAGATTTGCAGGGGGCGACAGATACGCAGTATTTT
CASSLDLQGATDTQYF
>TRBD2|TRBJ2-2|TRBV14
TGTGCCAGCAGCCTCCGACTAGCGGGAGGGACCGGGGAGCTGTTTTTT
CASSLRLAGGTGELFF
>TRBD2|TRBJ2-7|TRBV11-2
TGTGCCAGCAGCTCGAGACTAGCGGGAGGAGTTCATGACGAGCAGTACTTC
CASSSRLAGGVHDEQYF
>TRBD1|TRBJ2-7|TRBV28
TGTGCCAGCAGTTTTGACAGGGGCGAGCAGTACTTC
CASSFDRGEQYF
>.|TRBJ1-1|TRBV21-1
TGTGCCAGCAGCAAAGGGGCGAACACTGAAGCTTTCTTT
CASSKGANTEAFF